Listed below are T cell receptor beta chains from one sample, sequenced in a study of blood T cell repertoires in COVID-19. Profiling relied on immunoSEQ multiplex PCR, and the TCRdb table lists in-frame clones only, not all of them. Here the sample spans some 370,000 clones, 70% to 90% being singletons. Sequences were obtained from peripheral blood. The receptors come from a man between 40 and 49 years old with acute or convalescent COVID-19. The CDR3 runs from the conserved cysteine through the conserved F or W. Each record gives: D gene, V gene, J gene, clone size, CDR3 DNA, CDR3 protein. D genes are given only for firm matches. Size values are once, few and many counts, or a class for expanded clones, and some rows have none.

>.|TRBV12-3/TRBV12-4|TRBJ2-1|once
TGTGCCAGCAAGGAGGTCAATGAGCAGTTCTTC
CASKEVNEQFF
>.|TRBV12-3/TRBV12-4|TRBJ2-3|.
TGTGCCAGCAGTTCAAAAAATACGCAGTATTTT
CASSSKNTQYF
>.|TRBV6-6|TRBJ1-3|.
TGTGCCAGCAGTAGGGGGTCTGGAAACACCATATATTTT
CASSRGSGNTIYF
>.|TRBV12-5|TRBJ2-3|.
TGTGCTAGTGATACAGCGGGCTTAAGCACAGATACGCAGTATTTT
CASDTAGLSTDTQYF
>.|TRBV4-1|TRBJ1-1|.
TGCGCCAGCAGCCCATTAGGACTGATGAACACTGAAGCTTTCTTT
CASSPLGLMNTEAFF
>.|TRBV10-3|TRBJ1-2|.
TGTGCCATCAGTGAGACCCAGGGAGGCGGCTACACCTTC
CAISETQGGGYTF
>.|TRBV29-1|TRBJ1-2|.
TGCAGCGCTCCCGAAGGGGCGGGGGCGGGAGGCTACACCTTC
CSAPEGAGAGGYTF
>TRBD2|TRBV27|TRBJ2-5|.
TGTGCCAGCAGAGGGACTAGCGGGGGGCTGGAGACCCAGTACTTC
CASRGTSGGLETQYF
>.|TRBV9|TRBJ2-1|.
TGTGCCAGCAGCGTAACCCTAGCGCGTAATGAGCAGTTCTTC
CASSVTLARNEQFF
>.|TRBV6-1|TRBJ2-7|.
TGTGCCAGCAGTGATCTTATTGGACAGATCTACGAGCAGTACTTC
CASSDLIGQIYEQYF
>.|TRBV27|TRBJ1-2|.
TGTGCCAGCAGTGGCTATGGGGGCGGCTACACCTTC
CASSGYGGGYTF
>TRBD1|TRBV6-5|TRBJ2-7|.
TGTGCCAGCAGTTCCGGGACAGGGAAGAACTACGAGCAGTACTTC
CASSSGTGKNYEQYF
>TRBD1|TRBV4-1|TRBJ1-2|.
TGCGCCAGCAGCCACCTAGGGACAGGAAACTATGGCTACACCTTC
CASSHLGTGNYGYTF
>.|TRBV7-9|TRBJ1-2|.
TGTGCCAGCAGCTTAGACGGGGATTATGGCTACACCTTC
CASSLDGDYGYTF
>.|TRBV7-3|TRBJ2-2|.
TGTGCCAGCAGCTCAGTTAGGGGCGGGGAGCTGTTTTTT
CASSSVRGGELFF
>.|TRBV27|TRBJ2-3|.
TGTGCCAGCCGCCCTCTTGAGCGGCGTTCCACAGATACGCAGTATTTT
CASRPLERRSTDTQYF
>TRBD1|TRBV5-4|TRBJ2-7|once
TGTGCCAGCAGCGTGACAGGGGGCTACGAGCAGTACTTC
CASSVTGGYEQYF
>.|TRBV27|TRBJ2-3|.
TGTGCCAGCAGTTTATGGCGGGAACGAAATACGCAGTATTTT
CASSLWRERNTQYF
>.|TRBV2|TRBJ1-6|.
TGTGCCAGCAGCCCCGGACCTGGGGGGTCGCCCCTCCACTTT
CASSPGPGGSPLHF
>.|TRBV19|TRBJ1-2|.
TGTGCCAGTGGCCGCCTCGGGGGGGACTATGGCTACACCTTC
CASGRLGGDYGYTF
>TRBD2|TRBV27|TRBJ2-1|.
TGTGCCAGCAGTTACCCCATAGCGGGAGGTAATGAGCAGTTCTTC
CASSYPIAGGNEQFF
>.|TRBV20-1|TRBJ1-1|.
TGCAGTGCTAGTCCCGGGAGGGCTTTCTTT
CSASPGRAFF
>.|TRBV30|TRBJ1-6|.
TGTGCCGGGATTCTCAGGGGAATTAATTCACCCCTCCACTTT
CAGILRGINSPLHF
>.|TRBV5-1|TRBJ1-2|.
TGCGCCAGCAGTGAGGGAGCTTTGAGTGGTGGCTACACCTTC
CASSEGALSGGYTF
>.|TRBV11-2|TRBJ2-7|.
TGTGCCAGCAGCGGGACTGGACGGGTCTACGAGCAGTACTTC
CASSGTGRVYEQYF
>TRBD1|TRBV4-1|TRBJ1-2|.
TGCGCCAGCAGCCCCCTGACAGGGGTCTATGGCTACACCTTC
CASSPLTGVYGYTF
>.|TRBV27|TRBJ1-2|.
TGTGCCAGCAGTTTAGACGCGGGGGCGGGGGGCTACACCTTC
CASSLDAGAGGYTF
>.|TRBV29-1|TRBJ2-1|.
TGCAGCGCAAGTCCTGTGACAGGAGAGCAGTTCTTC
CSASPVTGEQFF
>.|TRBV9|TRBJ1-2|.
TGTGCCAGCAGCGCTTTCCAGGGATCCTATGGCTACACCTTC
CASSAFQGSYGYTF
>.|TRBV7-9|TRBJ1-2|.
TGTGCCAGCAGCCAAACATTGGTAGGCTACACCTTC
CASSQTLVGYTF
>.|TRBV3-1/TRBV3-2|TRBJ1-4|.
TGTGCCAGCAGCCAATGGTCTAAAGGGGGTGAAAAACTGTTTTTT
CASSQWSKGGEKLFF
>TRBD1|TRBV5-1|TRBJ2-5|.
TGCGCCAGCAGGCGGGGACAGGGGTTCGGAGAGACCCAGTACTTC
CASRRGQGFGETQYF
>.|TRBV19|TRBJ1-5|.
TGTGCCAGTAGTATAGGGCGCAGCGGTCATCAGCCCCAGCATTTT
CASSIGRSGHQPQHF
>TRBD1|TRBV11-2|TRBJ1-1|.
TGTGCCAGCAGCTTTCACAGGGGGCAAGCTTTCTTT
CASSFHRGQAFF
>.|TRBV19|TRBJ2-1|.
TGTGCCAGTACCTCACCCGGACAGCCAAGCTCCTACAATGAGCAGTTCTTC
CASTSPGQPSSYNEQFF
>.|TRBV4-2|TRBJ1-6|.
TGTGCCAGCAGCCAGCGACACTTTAATTCACCCCTCCACTTT
CASSQRHFNSPLHF
>TRBD2|TRBV3-1/TRBV3-2|TRBJ2-1|.
TGTGCCAGCAGCCATTCCGGGACTAGCGGGAGTGTAAATGAGCAGTTCTTC
CASSHSGTSGSVNEQFF
>.|TRBV27|TRBJ1-2|.
TGTGCCAGCAGGACGGGGGGACGAACATCCTATGGCTACACCTTC
CASRTGGRTSYGYTF
>TRBD1|TRBV27|TRBJ1-5|.
TGTGCCAGCAGCCCTGGACAGGGGAGATCGAGCAATCAGCCCCAGCATTTT
CASSPGQGRSSNQPQHF
>.|TRBV10-1|TRBJ1-1|few
TGCGCCAGCAGTGACCCCGGACAGCACACTGAAGCTTTCTTT
CASSDPGQHTEAFF
>.|TRBV21-1|TRBJ2-3|.
TGTGCCAGCAGCAGCACCGGACTAGCGGGGGCCCGGGATACGCAGTATTTT
CASSSTGLAGARDTQYF
>TRBD1|TRBV30|TRBJ2-5|.
TGTGCCTGGAGGGACAGGGGGAGGGAGACCCAGTACTTC
CAWRDRGRETQYF
>.|TRBV7-3|TRBJ2-5|.
TGTGCCAGCAGCCATGCCCCACTCCTGTACCAAGAGACCCAGTACTTC
CASSHAPLLYQETQYF
>TRBD1|TRBV6-5|TRBJ1-3|.
TGTGCCAGCGGGCCCGGGACAGGGAAAGGAAACACCATATATTTT
CASGPGTGKGNTIYF
>.|TRBV5-1|TRBJ1-6|.
TGCGCCAGCAGCTTGAGGCAGGATAGAAATTCACCCCTCCACTTT
CASSLRQDRNSPLHF
>TRBD2|TRBV6-1|TRBJ2-3|.
TGTGCCAGCAGTGACCGAACCGGGACTAGCGGCACAGATACGCAGTATTTT
CASSDRTGTSGTDTQYF
>.|TRBV10-3|TRBJ2-7|once
TGTGCCATCAGTGGGGGCCTAGACGAGCAGTACTTC
CAISGGLDEQYF
>.|TRBV12-3/TRBV12-4|TRBJ2-7|.
TGTGCCAGCAGTTTCGGCTCCTACGAGCAGTACTTC
CASSFGSYEQYF
>.|TRBV18|TRBJ1-1|.
TGTGCCAGCTCACCGTCGGTGGGGGCGAACACTGAAGCTTTCTTT
CASSPSVGANTEAFF
>.|TRBV28|TRBJ1-1|.
TGTGCCAGCAGTTTTGGGCAATCCCACACTGAAGCTTTCTTT
CASSFGQSHTEAFF
>TRBD1|TRBV6-5|TRBJ1-6|.
TGTGCCAGCAGCGACAGGGAAGATTCACCCCTCCACTTT
CASSDREDSPLHF
>.|TRBV4-3|TRBJ2-1|.
TGCGCCAGCACAGAACAGGGCCATTCCTACAATGAGCAGTTCTTC
CASTEQGHSYNEQFF
>.|TRBV19|TRBJ1-1|.
TGTGCCAGTAGTCTCCCGGCAGGGGTGGCTGAAGCTTTCTTT
CASSLPAGVAEAFF
>.|TRBV2|TRBJ1-5|.
TGTGCCAGCGCGACAGGTCTCAATCAGCCCCAGCATTTT
CASATGLNQPQHF
>.|TRBV7-9|TRBJ1-5|.
TGTGCCAGCAGCCCCCACTCAGCAGAAACAGGGCCGGCGCCCCAGCATTTT
CASSPHSAETGPAPQHF
>.|TRBV6-6|TRBJ1-4|.
TGTGCCAGCAGAGACCCTAGGAATGAAAAACTGTTTTTT
CASRDPRNEKLFF
>.|TRBV5-1|TRBJ2-3|.
TGCGCCAGCAGCTTGGTTGCTAAGTCCACAGATACGCAGTATTTT
CASSLVAKSTDTQYF